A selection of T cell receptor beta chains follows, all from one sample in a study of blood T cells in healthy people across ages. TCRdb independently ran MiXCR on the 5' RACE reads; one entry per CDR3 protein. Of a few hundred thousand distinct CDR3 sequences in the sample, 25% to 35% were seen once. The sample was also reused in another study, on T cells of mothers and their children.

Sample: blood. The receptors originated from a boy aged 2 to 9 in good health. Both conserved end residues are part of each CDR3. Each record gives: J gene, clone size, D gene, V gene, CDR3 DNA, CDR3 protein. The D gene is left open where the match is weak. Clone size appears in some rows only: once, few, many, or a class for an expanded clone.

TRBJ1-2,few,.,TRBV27,TGTGCCAGCAGTTTACAGGGGAACTATTGCTACACCTTC,CASSLQGNYCYTF
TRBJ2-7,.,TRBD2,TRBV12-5,TGTGCTAGTGGTTTGGCTAGCGGGGCTTGGTACGAGCAGTACTTC,CASGLASGAWYEQYF
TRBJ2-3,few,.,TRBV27,TGTGCTACCCGAACAGATACGCAGTATTTT,CATRTDTQYF
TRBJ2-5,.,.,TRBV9,TGTGCCAGCAGCGTAGTAGCAGGCCAGCAAGAGACCCAGTACTTC,CASSVVAGQQETQYF
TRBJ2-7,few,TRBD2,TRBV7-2,TGTGCCAGCAGCTCTTCTAGCGGGAGGTCTTACGAACAGTACTTC,CASSSSSGRSYEQYF
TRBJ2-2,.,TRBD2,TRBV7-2,TGTGCCAGCAGCCTGCGAGCGGGGGCGAGGACCGGGGAGCTGTTTTTT,CASSLRAGARTGELFF
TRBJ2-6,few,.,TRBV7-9,TGTGCCAGCAGCGAAAGGCCTGGGGCCAACGTCCTGACTTTC,CASSERPGANVLTF
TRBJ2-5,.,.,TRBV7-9,TGTGCCAGCAGCTTAAGTAGCTGGGAGACCCAGTACTTC,CASSLSSWETQYF
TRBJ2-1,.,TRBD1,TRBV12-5,TGTGCTAGTGGTTTGGTACTGGGACAGGGCGGCAATGAGCAGTTCTTC,CASGLVLGQGGNEQFF
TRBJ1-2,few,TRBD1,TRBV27,TGTGCCAGCAGACAGGACAGGGGAACGAGTAGGAATGGCTACACCTTC,CASRQDRGTSRNGYTF
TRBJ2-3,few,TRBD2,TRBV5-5,TGTGCCAGCAGTTCCGGACTAGCGGGGGAGACCACAGATACGCAGTATTTT,CASSSGLAGETTDTQYF
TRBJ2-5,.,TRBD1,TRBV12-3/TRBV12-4,TGTGCCAGCGGCGGACAGGGCGGCCAAGAGACCCAGTACTTC,CASGGQGGQETQYF
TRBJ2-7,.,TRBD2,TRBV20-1,TGCAGTGCTCCATCGACTAGCGGGGGAACCTACGAGCAGTACTTC,CSAPSTSGGTYEQYF
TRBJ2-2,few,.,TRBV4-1,TGCGCCAGCAGCCTAGAGCAGGGCGGGGAGCTGTTTTTT,CASSLEQGGELFF
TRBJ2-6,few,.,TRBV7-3,TGTGCCAGCAGCCCCCCCCAATACAGGGCAGACTCTGGGGCCAACGTCCTGACTTTC,CASSPPQYRADSGANVLTF
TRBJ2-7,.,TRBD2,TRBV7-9,TGTGCCAGCAGCTTAGCCCGCGGGAGGGTGTGGGAGCAGTACTTC,CASSLARGRVWEQYF
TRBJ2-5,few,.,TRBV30,TGTGCCTGGAGTGTACGCGTGGAGACCCAGTACTTC,CAWSVRVETQYF
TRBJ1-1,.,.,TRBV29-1,TGCAGCGTTGAAGGGCTAGAGGTGACTGAAGCTTTCTTT,CSVEGLEVTEAFF
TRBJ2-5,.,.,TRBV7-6,TGTGCCAGCAGCTTAATGATGTTCTCGGAGACCCAGTACTTC,CASSLMMFSETQYF
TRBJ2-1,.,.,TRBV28,TGTGCCAGCAGTTTCTGGGGAGACTCGGGAGCCTCCTACAATGAGCAGTTCTTC,CASSFWGDSGASYNEQFF
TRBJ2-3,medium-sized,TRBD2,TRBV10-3,TGTGCCACGGGACTAGCGGTCGGATTTAGCACAGATACGCAGTATTTT,CATGLAVGFSTDTQYF
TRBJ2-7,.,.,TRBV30,TGTGCCTGGAGTCGAACTTCCTCCTACGAGCAGTACTTC,CAWSRTSSYEQYF
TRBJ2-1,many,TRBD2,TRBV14,TGTGCCAGCAGCCAAGGTAGCGGGAGGGCCGGCAATGAGCAGTTCTTC,CASSQGSGRAGNEQFF
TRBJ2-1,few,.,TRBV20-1,TGCAGTGCTAGAATGGTGAGGTTCTACAATGAGCAGTTCTTC,CSARMVRFYNEQFF
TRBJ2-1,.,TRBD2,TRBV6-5,TGTGCCAGCAGTTTCCGCCCGGGGGGGGGCTACAATGAGCAGTTCTTC,CASSFRPGGGYNEQFF
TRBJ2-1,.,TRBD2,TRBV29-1,TGCAGCGTTGACGGGGGGGGCTTCATCTACAATGAGCAGTTCTTC,CSVDGGGFIYNEQFF
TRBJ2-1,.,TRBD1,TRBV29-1,TGCAGCGTTGAAGATAACAGAGGGTTAGGGGGCGAGCAGTTCTTC,CSVEDNRGLGGEQFF
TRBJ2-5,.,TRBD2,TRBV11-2,TGCGCCAGCAGCCCATCTAGCGGGGGAGGGGAGACCCAGTACTTC,CASSPSSGGGETQYF
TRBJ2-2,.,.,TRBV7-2,TGTGCCAGCAGCCCCGGCAGCTCGGAGCTGTTTTTT,CASSPGSSELFF
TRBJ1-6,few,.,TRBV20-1,TGCAGTGCTGGCCAACAGGGAGGTTTGCAGTCACCCCTCCACTTT,CSAGQQGGLQSPLHF
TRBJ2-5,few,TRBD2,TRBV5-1,TGCGCCAGCAGCTTGGTTGGGCGGACTAGCTGGGGGGCCCAGTACTTC,CASSLVGRTSWGAQYF
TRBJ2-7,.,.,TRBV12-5,TGTGCTAGTGGTTTGGGCGACAGTCCCGGGGACTACGAGCAGTACTTC,CASGLGDSPGDYEQYF
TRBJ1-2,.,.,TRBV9,.,CASSWGGGAVTF
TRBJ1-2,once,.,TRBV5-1,TGCGCCAGCTTCCTTGCCGGGACGCGCGGCGGTGGCTACACCTTC,CASFLAGTRGGGYTF
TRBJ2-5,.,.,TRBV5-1,TGCGCCAGCAGCGGCGGGGACGGTCAAGAGACCCAGTACTTC,CASSGGDGQETQYF
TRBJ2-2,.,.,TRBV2,TGTGCCAGCAGGGCTCGGAGCGCCACCGGGGAGCTGTTTTTT,CASRARSATGELFF
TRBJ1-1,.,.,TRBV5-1,TGCGCCAGCAGCTCGACGGGCGCCGGTCACACTGAAGCTTTCTTT,CASSSTGAGHTEAFF
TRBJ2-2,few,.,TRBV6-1,TGTGCCAGCAGTGAACGAGTACAGGGTAGCGGGGAGCTGTTTTTT,CASSERVQGSGELFF
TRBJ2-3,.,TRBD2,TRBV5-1,TGCGCCAGCAGCCAGACGTCGGGACTAGCGGGGGGGCGTACAGATACGCAGTATTTT,CASSQTSGLAGGRTDTQYF
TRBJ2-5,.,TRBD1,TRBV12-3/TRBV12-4,TGTGCCAGCAGTTCCGGGACAGGGGGTTTGGAGACCCAGTACTTC,CASSSGTGGLETQYF
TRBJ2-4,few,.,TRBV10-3,TGTGCCACCGTGGACCCTACCCAGAACATTCAGTACTTC,CATVDPTQNIQYF
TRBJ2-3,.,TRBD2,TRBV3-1,TGTGCCAGCAAAGCGGGGGATAGCACAGATACGCAGTATTTT,CASKAGDSTDTQYF
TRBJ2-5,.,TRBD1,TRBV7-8,TGTGCCAGCAGCAGTGACAGGGGGCTAATGAAGACCCAGTACTTC,CASSSDRGLMKTQYF
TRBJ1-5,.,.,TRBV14,TGTGCCAGCAGCCCGATCAATCAGCCCCAGCATTTT,CASSPINQPQHF
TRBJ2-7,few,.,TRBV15,TGTGCCACCAGCAGAGATTCCGGCAAGTCCTCCTACGAGCAGTACTTC,CATSRDSGKSSYEQYF
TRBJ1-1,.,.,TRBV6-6,TGTGCCAGCAGTTACTCGATGCAGGGGAACACTGAAGCTTTCTTT,CASSYSMQGNTEAFF
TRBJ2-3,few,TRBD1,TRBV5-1,TGCGCCAGCAGCACGGGACAGGGAGCCACAGATACGCAGTATTTT,CASSTGQGATDTQYF
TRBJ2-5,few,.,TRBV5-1,TGCGCCAGCAGCTTTTCCGCTCGGGTTGAAGAGACCCAGTACTTC,CASSFSARVEETQYF
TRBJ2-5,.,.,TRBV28,TGTGCCAGCAGTAGGAGACAAGAGACCCAGTACTTC,CASSRRQETQYF